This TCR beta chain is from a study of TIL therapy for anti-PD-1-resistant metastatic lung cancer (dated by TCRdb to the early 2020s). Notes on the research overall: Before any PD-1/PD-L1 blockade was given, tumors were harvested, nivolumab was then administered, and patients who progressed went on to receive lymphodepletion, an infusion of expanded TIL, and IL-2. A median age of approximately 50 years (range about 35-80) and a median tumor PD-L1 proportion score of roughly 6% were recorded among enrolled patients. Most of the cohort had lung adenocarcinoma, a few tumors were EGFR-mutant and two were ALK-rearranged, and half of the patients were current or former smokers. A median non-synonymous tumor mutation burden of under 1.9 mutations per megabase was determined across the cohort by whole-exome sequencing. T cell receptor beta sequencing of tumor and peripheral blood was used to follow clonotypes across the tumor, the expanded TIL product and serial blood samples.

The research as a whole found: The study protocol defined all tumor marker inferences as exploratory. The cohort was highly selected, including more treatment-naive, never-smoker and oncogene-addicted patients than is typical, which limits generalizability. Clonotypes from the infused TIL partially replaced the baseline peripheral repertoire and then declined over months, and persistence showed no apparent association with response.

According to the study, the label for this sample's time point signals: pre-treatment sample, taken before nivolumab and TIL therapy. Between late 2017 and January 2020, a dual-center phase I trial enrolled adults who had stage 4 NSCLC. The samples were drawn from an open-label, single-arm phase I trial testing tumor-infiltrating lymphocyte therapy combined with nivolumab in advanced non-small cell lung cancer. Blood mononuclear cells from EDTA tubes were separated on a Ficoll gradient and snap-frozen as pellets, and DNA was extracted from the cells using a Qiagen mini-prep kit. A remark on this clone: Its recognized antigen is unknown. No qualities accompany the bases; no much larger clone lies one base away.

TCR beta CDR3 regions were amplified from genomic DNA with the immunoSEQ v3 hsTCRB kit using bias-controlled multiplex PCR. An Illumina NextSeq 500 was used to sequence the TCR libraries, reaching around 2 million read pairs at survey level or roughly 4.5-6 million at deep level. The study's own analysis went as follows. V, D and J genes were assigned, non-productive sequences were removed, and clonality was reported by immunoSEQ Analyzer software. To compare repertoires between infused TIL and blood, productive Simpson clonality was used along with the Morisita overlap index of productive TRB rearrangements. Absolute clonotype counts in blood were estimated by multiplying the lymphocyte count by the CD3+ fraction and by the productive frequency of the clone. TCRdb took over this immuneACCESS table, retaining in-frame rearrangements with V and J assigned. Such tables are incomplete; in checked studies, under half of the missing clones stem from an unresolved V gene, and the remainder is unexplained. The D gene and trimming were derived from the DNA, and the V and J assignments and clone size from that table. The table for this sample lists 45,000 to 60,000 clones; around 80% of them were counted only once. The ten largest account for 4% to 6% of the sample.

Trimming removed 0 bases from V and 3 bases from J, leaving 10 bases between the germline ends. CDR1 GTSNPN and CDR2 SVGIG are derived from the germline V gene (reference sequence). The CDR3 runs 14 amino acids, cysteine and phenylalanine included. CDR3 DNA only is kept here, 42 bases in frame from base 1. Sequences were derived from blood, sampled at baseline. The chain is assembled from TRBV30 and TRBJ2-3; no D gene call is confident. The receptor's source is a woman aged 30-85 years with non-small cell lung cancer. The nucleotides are TGTGCCTGGAGTGTAGAGTTCGGGACAGATACGCAGTATTTT. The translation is CAWSVEFGTDTQYF.